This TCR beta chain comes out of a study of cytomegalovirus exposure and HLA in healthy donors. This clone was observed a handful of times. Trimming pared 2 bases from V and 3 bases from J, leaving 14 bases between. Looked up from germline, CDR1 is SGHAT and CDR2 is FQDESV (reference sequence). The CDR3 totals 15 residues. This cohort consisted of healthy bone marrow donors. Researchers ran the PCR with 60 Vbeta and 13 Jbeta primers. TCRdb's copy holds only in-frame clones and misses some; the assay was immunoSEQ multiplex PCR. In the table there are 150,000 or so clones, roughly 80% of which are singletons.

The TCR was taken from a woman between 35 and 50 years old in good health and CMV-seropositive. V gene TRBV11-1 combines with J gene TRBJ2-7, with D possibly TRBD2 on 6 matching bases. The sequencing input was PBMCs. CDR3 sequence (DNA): TGTGCCAGCAGCTTACGGCCGGGGACTTTCTACGAGCAGTACTTC. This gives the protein CASSLRPGTFYEQYF.